Listed below are T cell receptor beta chains from one sample, sequenced in a study of CD8 T cells in ankylosing spondylitis. One entry per CDR3 protein results from TCRdb running MiXCR on the 5' RACE reads. The sample holds more than 250,000 distinct CDR3 sequences, around a tenth seen once. The sequenced sample consisted of blood, either unsorted or a sorted T cell fraction (not recorded which). The receptors here all came from a female donor with ankylosing spondylitis or in good health (not recorded which). CDR3s include the opening cysteine and the closing phenylalanine or tryptophan. Fields, in order: clone size, V gene, D gene, J gene, CDR3 protein, CDR3 DNA. D genes are given only for firm matches. Size is omitted from some rows. Given values are once, few, many or a class for expanded clones.

abundance: NA; v_gene: TRBV14; d_gene: NA; j_gene: TRBJ2-1; CDR3aa: CASSQWGDAYNEQFF; CDR3nt: TGTGCCAGCAGCCAATGGGGGGATGCCTACAATGAGCAGTTCTTC
abundance: many; v_gene: TRBV28; d_gene: TRBD2; j_gene: TRBJ2-7; CDR3aa: CASTSSGRFTYEQYF; CDR3nt: TGTGCCAGCACAAGTAGCGGGAGATTTACTTACGAGCAGTACTTC
abundance: many; v_gene: TRBV12-3/TRBV12-4; d_gene: NA; j_gene: TRBJ1-2; CDR3aa: CASTLSTGYYGYTF; CDR3nt: TGTGCCAGCACCTTATCCACAGGCTATTATGGCTACACCTTC
abundance: many; v_gene: TRBV12-3/TRBV12-4; d_gene: TRBD1; j_gene: TRBJ2-7; CDR3aa: CASSMGQASYEQYF; CDR3nt: TGTGCCAGCAGTATGGGACAGGCATCCTACGAGCAGTACTTC
abundance: NA; v_gene: TRBV28; d_gene: TRBD1; j_gene: TRBJ2-2; CDR3aa: CASSRWTGGNTGELFF; CDR3nt: TGTGCCAGCAGCCGCTGGACAGGGGGAAACACCGGGGAGCTGTTTTTT
abundance: many; v_gene: TRBV3-1; d_gene: NA; j_gene: TRBJ1-2; CDR3aa: CASSPTAGGGSGYTF; CDR3nt: TGTGCCAGCAGCCCCACCGCAGGCGGGGGATCTGGCTACACCTTC
abundance: NA; v_gene: TRBV7-2; d_gene: NA; j_gene: TRBJ2-7; CDR3aa: CASSPLDYEQYF; CDR3nt: TGTGCCAGCAGCCCTCTAGACTACGAGCAGTACTTC
abundance: NA; v_gene: TRBV12-3/TRBV12-4; d_gene: NA; j_gene: TRBJ1-5; CDR3aa: CASSLSLGVSNQPQHF; CDR3nt: TGTGCCAGCAGTTTATCTTTGGGCGTTAGCAATCAGCCCCAGCATTTT
abundance: NA; v_gene: TRBV20-1; d_gene: TRBD1; j_gene: TRBJ1-1; CDR3aa: CSASPQGAMTEAFF; CDR3nt: TGCAGTGCTAGCCCCCAGGGGGCTATGACTGAAGCTTTCTTT
abundance: many; v_gene: TRBV20-1; d_gene: NA; j_gene: TRBJ1-1; CDR3aa: CSASGPQEAFF; CDR3nt: TGCAGTGCTAGCGGTCCTCAGGAAGCTTTCTTT